This is a list of T cell receptor beta chains from one sample in a study of patients and donors after allogeneic stem cell transplantation. TCRdb re-derived calls from the RT-PCR reads in MiXCR, one entry per CDR3 protein. Found here are over 350,000 distinct CDR3 sequences, 16% of them singletons; the top ten hold over 6%. The specimen sequenced was blood, either unsorted or a sorted T cell fraction (not recorded which). The receptors were sampled from a human donor who was either an allogeneic HSCT recipient or a stem cell or donor lymphocyte infusion donor (not recorded which). It is not recorded whose cells these are; they may come from a transplant donor. Both conserved end residues are part of each CDR3. Fields, in order: D gene, V gene, clone size, J gene, CDR3 DNA, CDR3 protein. The D gene is left open where the match is weak. Clone size appears in some rows only: once, few, many, or a class for an expanded clone.

>TRBD1|TRBV10-3|-|TRBJ1-2
TGTGCCATCAGTGGTTTTAACAGGGGGGACTCTGGCTACACCTTC
CAISGFNRGDSGYTF
>-|TRBV7-2|few|TRBJ2-2
TGTGCCAGCAGTCCGCTGGTCGGGGAGCTGTTTTTT
CASSPLVGELFF
>-|TRBV7-2|few|TRBJ2-4
TGTGCCAGCAGCTTGGACGGACCGGCCAAAAACATTCAGTACTTC
CASSLDGPAKNIQYF
>TRBD1|TRBV9|-|TRBJ1-2
TGTGCCAGCAGCCCTATGACAGGGCAAGACTATGGCTACACCTTC
CASSPMTGQDYGYTF
>-|TRBV21-1|few|TRBJ2-2
TGTGCCAGCAGCAAAGGGGGACTAGGTTCTTATCCCGGGGAGCTGTTTTTT
CASSKGGLGSYPGELFF
>TRBD1|TRBV4-3|few|TRBJ2-6
TGCGCCAGCAGCCAATTCTCCGGGACAGGCCTCTCTGGGGCCAACGTCCTGACTTTC
CASSQFSGTGLSGANVLTF
>TRBD1|TRBV30|-|TRBJ2-2
TGTGCCTGGAGCCCGGGACAGTTCACCGGGGAGCTGTTTTTT
CAWSPGQFTGELFF
>-|TRBV6-2/TRBV6-3|-|TRBJ2-7
TGTGCCAGCAGTTTTTACAGGGTCTACGAGCAGTACTTC
CASSFYRVYEQYF
>-|TRBV29-1|-|TRBJ1-2
TGCAGCGTTGACCGGTTGGACTATGGCTACACCTTC
CSVDRLDYGYTF
>-|TRBV7-3|-|TRBJ1-3
TGTGCCAGCAGCTTACAGGTTTCAAACACCATATATTTT
CASSLQVSNTIYF
>-|TRBV3-1|few|TRBJ2-3
TGTGCCAGCAGCCCCCCGGGGAAGGCAGTTACGCAGTATTTT
CASSPPGKAVTQYF
>-|TRBV15|-|TRBJ1-4
TGTGCCACCAGCAGGCCGAGGGTGGGGAATGAAAAACTGTTTTTT
CATSRPRVGNEKLFF
>TRBD2|TRBV11-2|few|TRBJ2-1
TGTGCCAGCAGCAGACTAGCGGGGAACCACGCGGGGGGCAATGAGCAGTTCTTC
CASSRLAGNHAGGNEQFF
>-|TRBV19|few|TRBJ2-2
TGTGCCAGTAGTATCGATCAAGCCGGGGAGCTGTTTTTT
CASSIDQAGELFF
>TRBD1|TRBV29-1|-|TRBJ1-1
TGCAGCGTTCGGACAGGAGTGAACACTGAAGCTTTCTTT
CSVRTGVNTEAFF
>TRBD1|TRBV5-6|once|TRBJ1-1
TGTGCCAGCAGCTTGCGGGACAGGGGGCTGGCTGCTTTCTTT
CASSLRDRGLAAFF
>TRBD2|TRBV4-3|few|TRBJ2-5
TGCGCCAGCAGCCAAGGTCTAGCGGGGGGTCAAGAGACCCAGTACTTC
CASSQGLAGGQETQYF
>-|TRBV15|-|TRBJ2-1
TGTGCCGCCAGCAGAGCCTCCCGAAGGAATGAGCAGTTCTTC
CAASRASRRNEQFF
>-|TRBV12-3/TRBV12-4|many|TRBJ2-6
TGTGCCAGCAGCCGCCCGACCCCCAGGGGAATCTCTGGGGCCAACGTCCTGACTTTC
CASSRPTPRGISGANVLTF
>-|TRBV15|-|TRBJ2-3
TGTGCCACCAGCAGAGACCCAACAGATACGCAGTATTTT
CATSRDPTDTQYF
>-|TRBV5-5|-|TRBJ1-1
TGTGCCAGCAGCATCCGGACAGCTACCTCTGAAGCTTTCTTT
CASSIRTATSEAFF
>-|TRBV7-7|many|TRBJ2-5
TGTGCTAGCAGCTTAGGACTCGGACAAGAGACCCAGTACTTC
CASSLGLGQETQYF
>-|TRBV30|few|TRBJ1-5
TGTGCCTGGAGTCGTGGGGAGAGTCAGCCCCAGCATTTT
CAWSRGESQPQHF
>-|TRBV24-1|many|TRBJ2-4
TGTGCCACCAGTCGAAACATTCAGTACTTC
CATSRNIQYF
>TRBD1|TRBV12-5|-|TRBJ2-7
TGTGCTAGTGGTCTGACAGGGACCTACGAGCAGTACTTC
CASGLTGTYEQYF
>-|TRBV15|few|TRBJ1-5
TGTGCCACCAGCAGAGACAGGGTCAATCAGCCCCAGCATTTT
CATSRDRVNQPQHF
>TRBD2|TRBV6-4|-|TRBJ2-3
TGTGCCAGCAGTCCGACTAGCGGGGGAGCAACAGATACGCAGTATTTT
CASSPTSGGATDTQYF
>TRBD1|TRBV7-2|few|TRBJ2-1
TGTGCCAGCAGCAGGTCCGGGACAGGGAATGAGCAGTTCTTC
CASSRSGTGNEQFF
>-|TRBV7-6|few|TRBJ2-7
TGTGCCAGCAGCTTAGTGGAGACAGGCGGCGAGCAGTACTTC
CASSLVETGGEQYF
>-|TRBV5-5|-|TRBJ2-2
TGTGCCAGCAGCTTTAGGCTGACGAGGGACACCGGGGAGCTGTTTTTT
CASSFRLTRDTGELFF
>-|TRBV10-3|many|TRBJ2-5
TGTGCCATCAGTGAGTCGAATCCAGGGCGGAGGGAGACCCAGTACTTC
CAISESNPGRRETQYF
>-|TRBV12-3/TRBV12-4|-|TRBJ1-5
TGTGCCAGCAGTTCGCGCTATGGGCCCCAGCATTTT
CASSSRYGPQHF
>TRBD1|TRBV20-1|few|TRBJ1-4
TGCAGTGCATTACTCCAGGGGGTAGGGGAAAAACTGTTTTTT
CSALLQGVGEKLFF
>-|TRBV29-1|-|TRBJ2-7
TGCAGCGTCTGTTTTGACAGCTCCTACGAGCAGTACTTC
CSVCFDSSYEQYF
>TRBD2|TRBV7-2|few|TRBJ2-3
TGTGCCAGCAGCACGCTAGCGGGGGGGCAGTATTTT
CASSTLAGGQYF
>-|TRBV3-1|many|TRBJ1-1
TGTGCCAGCAGCCAAGGGGGAACTGAAGCTTTCTTT
CASSQGGTEAFF
>-|TRBV27|-|TRBJ1-1
TGTGCCAGCAGTATAAGACAGAACCTTAACACTGAAGCTTTCTTT
CASSIRQNLNTEAFF
>-|TRBV4-2|-|TRBJ1-1
TGTGCCAGCAGCCAAGAAGCCAGGGTTGTTGAAGCTTTCTTT
CASSQEARVVEAFF
>-|TRBV11-2|-|TRBJ1-1
TGTGCCAGCAGCATAGGCGGACGGATGAACACTGAAGCTTTCTTT
CASSIGGRMNTEAFF
>-|TRBV5-1|few|TRBJ1-2
TGCGCCAGCAGCGTCACGGGAAACCCTTCCCTCGGCTACACCTTC
CASSVTGNPSLGYTF
>TRBD1|TRBV4-3|many|TRBJ2-3
TGCGCCAGCAGCCAAGCGGACAGGGGCACAGATACGCAGTATTTT
CASSQADRGTDTQYF
>-|TRBV2|-|TRBJ2-3
TGTGCCAGCAGTGAATATACAGATACGCAGTATTTT
CASSEYTDTQYF